The text below deals with one TCR beta chain. The antigen is undetermined. This record belongs to a study of human thymus T cells. Study findings and constraints: Unrelated people showed highly overlapping thymic repertoires, related research reported. Both thymic and peripheral blood repertoires showed apparently biased V and J usage.

CDR1 is LNHDA, CDR2 SQIVND, per germline (reference sequence). The CDR3 extends over 14 amino acids. V was clipped by 7 bases and J by 1 base, with 13 bases between them. This table comes from immunoSEQ multiplex PCR, and its TCRdb copy is limited to in-frame clones, with some not included. The data show about 78,000 clones, roughly 96% seen once. It was from resections taken during corrective heart surgery that the thymus tissue came. This clonotype originated in a boy in the first two years of life with a congenital heart defect but otherwise immunologically healthy. The rearrangement uses TRBV19 and TRBJ1-1; a weak D match, TRBD1 (6 bases). The sample consisted of thymus tissue. The CDR3 spells CASTKGHRNTEAFF. The CDR3 DNA is TGTGCCAGTACGAAGGGACATAGGAACACTGAAGCTTTCTTT.